This T cell receptor (beta chain) was profiled in a study of blood T cells in healthy people across ages. Study-level background: About one barcoded beta molecule was captured per two T cells (by template switching).

Then a second PCR, running roughly 7 to 11 cycles, was carried out with a sample-barcoded 5' primer and a J-beta primer mix. TCRdb used MiXCR to reprocess the 5' RACE reads, holding one entry per CDR3 protein. The sample shows 1.5 million to 2 million distinct CDR3 sequences, about 50% of them seen only once. CDR3 length: 16 amino acids. Germline V lookup: CDR1 MNHEY, CDR2 SMNVEV (reference sequence). The sequenced material came from blood. This chain links TRBV27 with TRBJ2-7; D unclear. Matching the DNA end better, TRBJ2-5 makes the J call doubtful. The sequence derives from a woman in her 40s in good health. The chain's CDR3 is CASTSRAGNLMGTQYF. In DNA, the CDR3 is TGTGCCAGCACTTCACGGGCAGGAAACCTGATGGGGACCCAGTACTTC.